This T cell receptor beta chain was obtained from a study of cytomegalovirus exposure and HLA in healthy donors. Study overall: A data release that came early held about 89 million unique TCRs from HLA-typed donors.

Findings and limits, study-wide: A missense variant in DCLRE1C was later tied to TCR beta V- and J-gene trimming.

Trimming stripped 6 bases from V and 2 bases from J, with 19 bases between. The length of the CDR3 is 16 residues. Germline V lookup: CDR1 SGHAT, CDR2 FQNNGV. Use of 60 Vbeta and 13 Jbeta primers characterized the PCR. The method was immunoSEQ multiplex PCR; TCRdb's version includes in-frame clones alone and lacks a portion of them. Of roughly 93,000 clones listed, 70% to 80% are singletons. On this clone itself: Its antigen is unknown.

The specimen sequenced was PBMCs. The receptor was derived from a man aged 18 to 35 in good health and CMV-seropositive. J is TRBJ1-2 and V is TRBV11-2, with a tentative D call TRBD1 (6 bases). Written as DNA, the CDR3 is TGTGCCAGCAGGACCGGGAGGGGGGGCCCAAACTATGGCTACACCTTC. Translating it yields CASRTGRGGPNYGYTF.